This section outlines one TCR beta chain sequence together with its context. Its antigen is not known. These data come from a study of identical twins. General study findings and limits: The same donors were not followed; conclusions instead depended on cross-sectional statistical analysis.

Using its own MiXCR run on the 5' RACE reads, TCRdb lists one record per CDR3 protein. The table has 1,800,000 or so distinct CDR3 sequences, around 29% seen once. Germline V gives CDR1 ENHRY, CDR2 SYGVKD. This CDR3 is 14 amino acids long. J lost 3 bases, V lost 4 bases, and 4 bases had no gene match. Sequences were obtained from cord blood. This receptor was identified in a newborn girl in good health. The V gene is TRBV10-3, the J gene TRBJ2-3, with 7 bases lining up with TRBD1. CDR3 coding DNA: TGTGCCATCAGTGGGGACAGTCCTACAGATACGCAGTATTTT. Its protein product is CAISGDSPTDTQYF.